The 9 T cell receptor beta chains reported below all come from one sample, sequenced in a study of T cells in Graves' hyperthyroidism and ophthalmopathy. TCR beta CDR3 regions were amplified from RNA transcripts. First-round RT-PCR targeting the TCR CDR3 was performed with the HTBI primer set. TCRdb re-derived calls from the multiplex PCR reads in MiXCR, one entry per CDR3 protein. The sample contains hundreds of thousands of distinct CDR3 sequences, around 20% of which appear only once. The sample consisted of blood. The receptors were sampled from a man in his forties with Graves' ophthalmopathy.

This clonotype was found many times. The chain recombines TRBV2 with TRBJ1-4, with 8 bases aligning to TRBD1. Trimming removed 5 bases from V and 2 bases from J; junction bases left unmatched: 25. The CDR3 length is 22 residues. Germline CDR1 and CDR2: SNHLY and FYNNEI. The CDR3 loop is CASSRYRNGQGDRVSTNEKLFF. CDR3 sequence (DNA): TGTGCCAGCAGTCGATACCGAAATGGACAGGGCGATCGGGTCAGCACTAATGAAAAACTGTTTTTT.

This chain links TRBV2 with TRBJ1-4; 7 bases agree with TRBD1. CDR3 length equals 14 residues. J gave up 4 bases and V 5 bases, and 4 bases lay outside the gene matches. CDR1 and CDR2 (germline): SNHLY, FYNNEI. CDR3 sequence (DNA): TGTGCCAGCAGTCTACAGGGGTTTAATGAAAAACTGTTTTTT. This translates into CASSLQGFNEKLFF.

This clonotype has at least ten counts. The chain has TRBV7-2 and TRBJ2-7; the match to TRBD2 covers 8 bases. The CDR3 length is 14 residues. The germline gives CDR1 SGHTA, CDR2 FQGNSA. With 6 bases clipped from V and 2 bases from J, the junction kept 6 bases outside the gene matches. CDR3 amino acids: CASREGLVTYEQYF. The CDR3 bases are TGTGCCAGCAGAGAGGGACTAGTAACCTACGAGCAGTACTTC. Looking up the rest from reference TRBV7-2 and TRBJ2-7 gives the full variable domain: GAGVSQSPSNKVTEKGKDVELRCDPISGHTALYWYRQSLGQGLEFLIYFQGNSAPDKSGLPSDRFSAERTGGSVSTLTIQRTQQEDSAVYLCASREGLVTYEQYFGPGTRLTVT.

The chain is built from TRBV4-3 and TRBJ1-2, with D possibly matching TRBD1 (6 bases). CDR3 length: 17 amino acids. Germline V lookup: CDR1 LGHNA, CDR2 YSLEER. V shed 0 bases and J shed 4 bases, with 18 bases lying between them. CDR3 in amino acids: CASSQDFGGGLLYGYTF. The DNA of the CDR3 is TGCGCCAGCAGCCAAGATTTTGGTGGGGGGCTCCTCTATGGCTACACCTTC.

The rearrangement uses TRBV29-1 and TRBJ1-5; D not resolved. Trimming pared 4 bases from V and 0 bases from J, leaving 10 bases between. The CDR3 sequence is 14 residues long. Germline CDR1 reads SQVTM; CDR2 reads ANQGSEA. The DNA for the CDR3 is TGCAGCGTTGCTACCGGGGATAGCAATCAGCCCCAGCATTTT. Translating gives CSVATGDSNQPQHF.

This clonotype came up a few times. The J gene is TRBJ2-4, the V gene TRBV24-1, with 11 bases that match TRBD2. The length of the CDR3 is 17 residues. The germline V gene has CDR1 KGHDR and CDR2 SFDVKD. J was trimmed by 6 bases and V by 3 bases; bases with no gene match: 9. As DNA, the CDR3 is TGTGCCACCAGTGATCTTTTAGCGGGAGGGCCTACAAACATTCAGTACTTC. This encodes CATSDLLAGGPTNIQYF.

This chain joins TRBV5-1 and TRBJ1-1; D may be TRBD1 (5 bases). V was shortened by 1 base and J by 4 bases, with 11 bases between the two germline ends. This CDR3 is 14 amino acids long. CDR1 and CDR2 (germline): SGHRS, YFSETQ. The CDR3 region has the DNA TGCGCCAGCAGCTTGACGACGGGGACCACTGAAGCTTTCTTT. It specifies CASSLTTGTTEAFF.

This clonotype was seen repeatedly, ten times or more. The genes are TRBV3-1 and TRBJ1-4; D unresolved. The V end was cut by 3 bases, the J end by 3 bases, with 11 bases between. Germline values: CDR1 LGHDT, CDR2 YNNKEL (reference sequence). The CDR3 covers 15 residues. Here the CDR3 DNA reads TGTGCCAGCAGCCACGGGGTCAGCTCTAATGAAAAACTGTTTTTT. This gives the protein CASSHGVSSNEKLFF.

This chain links TRBV10-2 with TRBJ1-2, with 9 bases that match TRBD1. The J segment lost 0 bases and the V segment lost 10 bases, leaving 18 bases of the junction unmatched. In germline, CDR1 is WSHSY, CDR2 SAAADI. The CDR3 length is 18 residues. CDR3 sequence reads: CATTMGRDRVDSNYGYTF. For the CDR3, the DNA is TGCGCCACTACAATGGGGAGGGACAGGGTTGATTCTAACTATGGCTACACCTTC.